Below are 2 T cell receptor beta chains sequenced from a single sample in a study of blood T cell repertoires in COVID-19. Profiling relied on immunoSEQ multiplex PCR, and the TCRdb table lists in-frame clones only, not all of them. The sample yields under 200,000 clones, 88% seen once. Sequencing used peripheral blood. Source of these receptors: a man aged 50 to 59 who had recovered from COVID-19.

Here the CDR3 reads CASGTGTGANVLTF. Here the CDR3 DNA reads TGTGCTAGTGGTACAGGGACTGGGGCCAACGTCCTGACTTTC. J is TRBJ2-6 and V is TRBV12-5, with D perhaps TRBD1 (6 bases). The CDR3 runs 14 residues. Germline V lookup: CDR1 LGHNT, CDR2 FRNRAP. V was shortened by 5 bases and J by 2 bases, with 7 bases between the two germline ends. Variable domain in full (rest from reference TRBV12-5 and TRBJ2-6): DARVTQTPRHKVTEMGQEVTMRCQPILGHNTVFWYRQTMMQGLELLAYFRNRAPLDDSGMPKDRFSAEMPDATLATLKIQPSEPRDSAVYFCASGTGTGANVLTFGAGSRLTVL.

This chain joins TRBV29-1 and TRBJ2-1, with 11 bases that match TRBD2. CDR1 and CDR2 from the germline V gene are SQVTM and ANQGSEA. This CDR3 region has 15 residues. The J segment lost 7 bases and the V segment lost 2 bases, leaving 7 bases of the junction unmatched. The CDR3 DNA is TGCAGCGTTGAAACACTAGCGGGAGCAGGAAATGAGCAGTTCTTC. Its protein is CSVETLAGAGNEQFF.